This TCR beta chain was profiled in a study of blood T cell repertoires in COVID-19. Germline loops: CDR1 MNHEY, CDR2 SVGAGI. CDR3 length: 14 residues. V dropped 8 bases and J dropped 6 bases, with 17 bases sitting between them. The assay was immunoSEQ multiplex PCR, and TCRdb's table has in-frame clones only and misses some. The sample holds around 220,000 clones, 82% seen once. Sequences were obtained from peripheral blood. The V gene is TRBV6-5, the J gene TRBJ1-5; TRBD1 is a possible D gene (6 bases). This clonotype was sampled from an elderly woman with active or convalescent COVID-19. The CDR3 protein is CASRGEGVSQPQHF. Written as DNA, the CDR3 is TGTGCCAGCCGGGGGGAGGGGGTTAGTCAGCCCCAGCATTTT.